The 17 T cell receptor beta chains in this list originate from one sample, sequenced in a study of blood T cells in healthy people across ages. Through a sample-barcoded 5' primer and a J-beta primer mix, a second PCR was run for 7 to 11 cycles. TCRdb re-called the 5' RACE reads with MiXCR, one entry per CDR3 protein. The sample records 1.4 million to 1.5 million distinct CDR3 sequences, approximately 42% being singletons. Sample: blood. These receptors originate from a woman aged 18-29 years in good health.

This clonotype was counted only a few times. The chain recombines TRBV18 with TRBJ2-1; TRBD1 is a possible D gene (5 bases). Looked up from germline, CDR1 is KGHSH and CDR2 is LQKENI. The CDR3 runs to 14 residues. Trimming cost V 6 bases and J 6 bases, with 15 bases left between them. The CDR3 spells CASSPMTVPNEQFF. CDR3 DNA sequence: TGTGCCAGCTCTCCTATGACAGTCCCCAATGAGCAGTTCTTC.

The chain carries TRBV7-9 and TRBJ1-1, with 9 bases lining up with TRBD1. There are 14 residues in the CDR3. From germline, CDR1 is SEHNR and CDR2 FQNEAQ (reference sequence). The V gene end was trimmed by 5 bases and the J gene end by 7 bases; junction bases not matched to a gene: 8. The CDR3 region has the DNA TGTGCCAGCAGCCCCCAACAGGGGGCGGATGAAGCTTTCTTT. Translated, it gives CASSPQQGADEAFF.

This clonotype was counted between two and nine times. This chain uses TRBV6-2 or TRBV6-3 with TRBJ2-1, with TRBD2 identical over 10 bases. Germline values: CDR1 MNHEY, CDR2 SVGEGT. The CDR3 sequence is 15 residues long. As DNA, the CDR3 is TGTTCCCTCTTCAAACTAGCGGGGTGGTACAATGAGCAGTTCTTC. This translates into CSLFKLAGWYNEQFF.

The rearrangement uses TRBV7-8 and TRBJ2-7; TRBD1 aligns across 7 bases. Germline V lookup: CDR1 SGHVS, CDR2 FQNEAQ. The ends lost 5 bases at V and 3 bases at J; junction bases unmatched: 19. This CDR3 comprises 18 residues. The CDR3 DNA follows: TGTGCCAGCAGCAAACCGGATGGAGACAGGGCAATCGGCTACGAGCAGTACTTC. Translated: CASSKPDGDRAIGYEQYF. The full variable domain, its missing parts supplied by reference TRBV7-8 and TRBJ2-7, is GAGVSQSPRYKVAKRGQDVALRCDPISGHVSLFWYQQALGQGPEFLTYFQNEAQLDKSGLPSDRFFAERPEGSVSTLKIQRTQQEDSAVYLCASSKPDGDRAIGYEQYFGPGTRLTVT.

The V and J genes are TRBV3-1 and TRBJ2-6; no clear D. CDR3 length equals 15 residues. The V gene's germline CDR1 is LGHDT and CDR2 YNNKEL (reference sequence). The V gene lost 4 bases and the J gene lost 2 bases, with 9 bases spanning the gap. CDR3 protein: CASSPTVTGANVLTF. CDR3 DNA: TGTGCCAGCAGCCCCACCGTAACTGGGGCCAACGTCCTGACTTTC.

This clonotype appeared a few times. The V call is TRBV4-2, the J call TRBJ1-2; D unclear. The CDR3 has 13 residues. V lost 4 bases and J lost 5, with 11 bases in between. Germline-derived CDR1 and CDR2 are LGHNA and YNFKEQ. CDR3 sequence: CASSPRKDYGYTF. The DNA for the CDR3 is TGTGCCAGCAGCCCCAGGAAGGATTATGGCTACACCTTC.

On this clonotype: This clone may be a read error of a much larger clone one base away. This chain uses TRBV4-1 with TRBJ2-3, with D perhaps matching TRBD1 or TRBD2 (5 bases each). V lost 3 bases and J 4 bases, leaving 11 bases between the germline ends. The CDR3 runs 14 residues. Germline V gene lookup returns CDR1 MGHRA and CDR2 YSYEKL. CDR3 amino acids: CASSHFGAPDTQYF. CDR3 coding DNA: TGCGCCAGCAGCCATTTCGGGGCCCCAGATACGCAGTATTTT.

The sample holds a few counts of this clonotype. The chain has TRBV29-1 and TRBJ2-3, with TRBD2 matching 10 bases. Germline CDR1 SQVTM, CDR2 ANQGSEA. The CDR3 length is 16 residues. With 2 bases clipped from V and 7 bases from J, the junction kept 12 bases outside the gene matches. The CDR3 DNA reads TGCAGCGTTGAATGGGCAGCGGGGGGGTTGGGTTATACGCAGTATTTT. It specifies CSVEWAAGGLGYTQYF.

The J gene is TRBJ2-1, the V gene TRBV4-2, with 12 bases fitting TRBD2. TRBJ2-7 explains the end of the DNA better; the J call may be wrong. The CDR3 runs 19 residues. Germline V gives CDR1 LGHNA, CDR2 YNFKEQ. The CDR3 spells CASSQDYSSGRAAYNEQYF. The CDR3 DNA sequence: TGTGCCAGCAGCCAAGATTATTCTAGCGGGAGGGCGGCCTACAATGAGCAGTACTTC.

This chain joins TRBV9 and TRBJ2-1, with D possibly matching TRBD2 (7 bases). Looked up from germline, CDR1 is SGDLS and CDR2 is YYNGEE. CDR3 length: 14 amino acids. The germline V and J ends were trimmed by 0 bases and 8 bases, with 12 bases remaining between them. The CDR3 region has the DNA TGTGCCAGCAGCGTAGGGGGAGGGGGTGATGAGCAGTTCTTC. This encodes CASSVGGGGDEQFF.

The chain combines TRBV20-1 with TRBJ1-1; no firm D call. The germline gives CDR1 DFQATT, CDR2 SNEGSKA (reference sequence). The CDR3 is 13 amino acids. V lost 3 bases, J lost 0 bases, and 8 bases lay in between. In DNA form, the CDR3 reads TGCAGTGCTAGGGACTCAATGAACACTGAAGCTTTCTTT. It codes for CSARDSMNTEAFF.

This clonotype has just a few counts. The chain uses TRBV18 and TRBJ2-1; D gene unclear. The DNA end lines up better with TRBJ2-7; the J call may be wrong. CDR1 and CDR2 (germline): KGHSH, LQKENI. The CDR3 loop spans 15 amino acids. CDR3 nucleotide sequence: TGTGCCAGCTCACCGCGACTCCCGTCCTACAATGAGCAGTACTTC. Translation: CASSPRLPSYNEQYF.

This chain joins TRBV12-3 or TRBV12-4 and TRBJ2-1, with D tentatively TRBD1 (5 bases). The V end lost 5 bases, the J end lost 10 bases, and 6 bases lay between the germline ends. This CDR3 is 10 amino acids long. CDR3 DNA sequence: TGTGCCAGCAGTCGACAGGAGCAGTTCTTC. Translated: CASSRQEQFF.

This chain links TRBV27 with TRBJ2-1; tentatively, D is TRBD1 or TRBD2 (6 bases each). CDR3 length equals 16 residues. Deletions cut 5 bases from V and 4 bases from J, with 18 bases between. Germline CDR1 reads MNHEY; CDR2 reads SMNVEV (reference sequence). CDR3: CASSPAEGGRYNEQFF. In nucleotides, the CDR3 is TGTGCCAGCAGTCCAGCCGAGGGGGGAAGATACAATGAGCAGTTCTTC.

The chain recombines TRBV4-1 with TRBJ2-7, with D perhaps TRBD1 (7 bases). Germline loops: CDR1 MGHRA, CDR2 YSYEKL. The CDR3 covers 18 residues. Trimming removed 0 bases at V and 0 bases at J, with 18 bases between. CDR3 region: CASSQDSQGGASSYEQYF. DNA for the CDR3: TGCGCCAGCAGCCAAGATTCCCAGGGGGGCGCCTCCTCCTACGAGCAGTACTTC.

The J gene is TRBJ2-7, the V gene TRBV20-1; 8 nucleotides line up with TRBD2. Unmatched junction bases numbered 16, after V lost 3 bases and J lost 0 bases. This CDR3 has 18 residues. CDR1 and CDR2 (germline): DFQATT, SNEGSKA (reference sequence). CDR3 amino acids: CSASPSSGPILSSYEQYF. The CDR3 coding sequence is TGCAGTGCTAGTCCGTCTAGCGGGCCCATCTTAAGCTCCTACGAGCAGTACTTC.

The rearrangement joins TRBV15 to TRBJ2-1; TRBD2 matches 9 bases. Trimming took 1 base from V and 7 from J; bases not matched to a gene: 8. The CDR3 covers 16 residues. Germline CDR1 and CDR2: LNHNV and YYDKDF (reference sequence). The CDR3 DNA is TGTGCCACCAGCAGAGGCCCAGCGGGGGGTTTGAATGAGCAGTTCTTC. Protein: CATSRGPAGGLNEQFF.